This TCR beta chain is from a study of cytomegalovirus exposure and HLA in healthy donors. The V gene lost 6 bases and the J gene lost 5 bases, with 13 bases spanning the gap. Germline CDR1 WNHNN, CDR2 SYGVQD (reference sequence). The CDR3 is 13 residues long. Of note for this clone: The antigen is undetermined.

Study results and limitations: Among TCR beta chains, those listed as cytomegalovirus-associated numbered more than 150. TCR beta sequences numbering some 17,000 were associated with HLA alleles at 0.05 false discovery rate in a later analysis. In vitro confirmation showed a few CMV-associated chains to be CMV antigen specific.

60 Vbeta and 13 Jbeta primers were used in PCR. Clones were read by immunoSEQ multiplex PCR, and TCRdb kept only the in-frame ones, dropping some. The sample comprises 100,000 to 120,000 clones, over 65% of which are singletons, and around 15% rests with the top ten. This TCR was sampled from a young man in good health and CMV-seropositive. The chain recombines TRBV10-1 with TRBJ2-5, with no clear D. The sequenced sample was PBMCs. The CDR3 DNA sequence: TGCGCCAGCAGCACCAGTGGCCGCGAGACCCAGTACTTC. Protein: CASSTSGRETQYF.